This TCR beta chain was identified in a study of cytomegalovirus exposure and HLA in healthy donors (dated by TCRdb to 2016 to 2017). In terms of the full investigation: A later analysis indicated that the 95 to 150 validation repertoires were generated on the platform also employed for the approximately 690 repertoires of the first cohort. The study aimed to test whether signatures of past pathogen exposure could be identified by cataloging public T cell receptors. Besides the first cohort of roughly 700 subjects, a separate validation cohort made up of about 120 different subjects was used. To predict cytomegalovirus infection status, the study combined high-throughput TCR immunosequencing, statistical association of individual TCRs with disease status, and machine learning. Results and caveats for the whole study, not just this receptor: All 130 or so repertoires were used to score co-occurrence in the validation cohort in a later analysis, because that analysis had no HLA typing for the cohort. The classifier was reported to diagnose cytomegalovirus status with high specificity and sensitivity in both the original and validation cohorts. Across donors, most TCR sequences were observed very rarely, whereas some public TCRs were present in many individuals. Subsequent analysis determined that TCRs grouped into clusters in the first cohort also showed a tendency toward co-occurrence across the 120 or so validation repertoires, and approximately 93% of cluster scores exceeded 0. In vitro tests confirmed that a few of the cytomegalovirus-associated TCR beta chains recognize cytomegalovirus antigens. It was suggested by the authors that the approach could potentially be generalized to other disease states and immunological phenotypes. In the study, some 180 TCR beta chains were listed as associated with cytomegalovirus.

As for this clone: The clone's antigen remains unknown. Base qualities are not provided; no much larger clone lies one nucleotide away.

Trimming removed 8 bases from V and 0 bases from J; the gene matches leave 8 bases unexplained. Taken from the germline V gene, the CDR1 and CDR2 loops are SQVTM and ANQGSEA. Inclusive of the bounding cysteine and phenylalanine, the CDR3 is 15 residues long. The sequence is cut down to CDR3 DNA, 45 bases in frame from base 1. Donors formed part of the validation cohort, which comprised 120 subjects and was distinct from the first cohort of several hundred subjects. Libraries were built with the immunoSEQ multiplex PCR assay. The original methods were these. A statistical classification framework was built for diagnosing cytomegalovirus status from the catalog of TCR beta chain sequences. TCRdb's version of the immuneACCESS table is confined to in-frame rearrangements and falls short of the full clone set. An unresolved V gene accounts for under half of the shortfall where checked; the remainder is of unknown origin. That table gives V, J and clone size, and the DNA gave D and trimming. The sample data list hundreds of thousands of clones, and approximately 88% of these were observed just once. Roughly an eighth of the sample lies in the top ten.

This TCR was recovered from a woman in her twenties or thirties in good health and CMV-seropositive. The chain employs TRBV29-1 and TRBJ2-1; TRBD2 aligns with 9 central bases. The sequenced sample consisted of PBMCs. CDR3 region: CSTGLAPSSYNEQFF. The sequenced DNA: TGCAGCACCGGACTAGCGCCAAGCTCCTACAATGAGCAGTTCTTC.